This T cell receptor (beta chain) came from a study of Graves' ophthalmopathy and Graves' hyperthyroidism. Study observations and caveats: Classification of ophthalmopathy versus stable hyperthyroidism by a 13-signature model yielded around 90% sensitivity and around 81% specificity. Blood samples also showed most expanded thyroid clonotypes exceeding 0.001 frequency.

RNA transcripts were the source from which TCR beta CDR3 regions were amplified. The first round was an RT-PCR with HTBI primers, and the second round was a multiplex PCR. TCRdb reprocessed the multiplex PCR reads with MiXCR, giving one entry per CDR3 protein. Of roughly 600,000 distinct CDR3 sequences in the sample, about two fifths are singletons; the top ten hold around 4.6%. V dropped 6 bases and J dropped 5 bases, with 10 bases sitting between them. Per germline, CDR1 MRHNA and CDR2 SNTAGT. This CDR3 contains 12 residues. Excluded: other autoimmune disease, uncontrolled infection, pregnancy or lactation. The sample holds many counts of this clonotype. Its antigen is as yet unknown.

This sequence was found in an adult man with Graves' hyperthyroidism. The V and J genes are TRBV6-4 and TRBJ1-1; no clear D. Sequenced sample: peripheral blood or thyroid tissue (not recorded which). The CDR3 DNA follows: TGTGCCAGCAGAGGCCGGGGTACTGAAGCTTTCTTT. It codes for CASRGRGTEAFF.